This entry is about one T cell receptor (beta chain). What it recognizes is unknown. The sample is drawn from a study of PD-1 blockade in mismatch repair-deficient tumors. Study context: Enrolled about 2012-2017, patients had progressing, pretreated mismatch repair-deficient cancers of 11 to 13 types.

Some clones are missing from TCRdb's copy, which holds only in-frame ones; the method was immunoSEQ multiplex PCR. The table records approximately 80,000 clones, more than 80% of them present only once. All patients were mismatch repair deficient, assessed by either PCR or immunohistochemistry. The TCR-sequenced patients were a few responders to pembrolizumab. General study findings and limits: Tumor-resident clones, often absent from pretreatment blood, expanded after pembrolizumab and then contracted.

The CDR3 contains 12 residues. CDR1 is SEHNR, CDR2 FQNEAQ, per germline (reference sequence). With V trimmed by 8 bases and J by 3 bases, 1 base remained unmatched. The V and J genes are TRBV7-9 and TRBJ1-5; 7 bases map to TRBD1. The sequence derives from an adult with mismatch repair-deficient cancer. Sequencing was performed on peripheral blood, taken 44 weeks after starting pembrolizumab. DNA for the CDR3: TGTGCCAGCGGGACAGACAATCAGCCCCAGCATTTT. Its protein product is CASGTDNQPQHF.